The TCR beta chain under discussion was sequenced for a study of chemoradiotherapy in HPV16-positive cancers (dated 2022 in TCRdb). With regard to the full study: Candidate HPV-specific T-cell clones and common TCR motifs were defined through functional T-cell assays on cells from a couple of HPV16-positive patients. The study asked whether T-cell immunity against the HPV oncoproteins E6 and E7 changes during chemoradiotherapy and whether it affects survival. The candidate HPV-specific TCRs and motifs were subsequently tracked in TCR repertoires obtained from about 79 patients with HPV-related cancers. What the authors observed across the whole study: Expansion of candidate HPV-specific clones and E7-related TCR motifs was observed in the tumor microenvironment during treatment, whereas no such expansion was observed for non-HPV-specific T cells. Improved recurrence-free survival in HPV16-positive patients was associated with expansion of HPV-responsive T cells during chemoradiotherapy. Only a couple of HPV16-positive patients were used to derive the functional definition of HPV-specific T cells, and the survival association was reported for HPV16-positive patients.

Details on this clone: The antigen it recognizes is unknown. Per-base quality was not reported, and no clone a single base away is much larger than it.

The library was produced with the immunoSEQ multiplex PCR assay. The table was pulled from immuneACCESS by TCRdb, which kept in-frame rearrangements only. Such tables lose some clones; where checked, under half of the loss comes from unresolved V genes, and the rest has no known cause. In all, the sample holds about 7,800 clones, and roughly 72% of those were seen once. Approximately 7% of the sample is held by the ten biggest clonotypes. Repertoires were sampled repeatedly over the course of chemoradiotherapy so that clonal expansion in the tumor microenvironment could be followed. Sampling was performed from a patient who underwent chemoradiotherapy. This receptor was taken from a human donor with HPV-associated anogenital cancer.

In nucleotide form, the sequence is TGTGCCAGCACAAGACTTGGGACCGGGCTTGGTCAGCCCCAGCATTTT. Translated, it reads CASTRLGTGLGQPQHF. The V gene is TRBV28 and the J gene is TRBJ1-5, with TRBD1 perhaps the D gene, on 5 matching bases. The germline V gene sets CDR1 to MDHEN and CDR2 to SYDVKM. The CDR3 has 16 amino acids, counting the end cysteine and phenylalanine. Of all the DNA, just the CDR3 is kept, 48 bases in frame from base 1. V lost 7 bases and J lost 6 bases; the stretch between them is 22 bases long.